The 32 T cell receptor beta chains listed next were all sequenced from one sample in a study of control samples from healthy donors and cancer patients. The data were produced by immunoSEQ multiplex PCR, yet TCRdb's version contains in-frame clones alone and is incomplete. Among 91,000 or so clones listed, 91% were seen once. The sequencing sample was made of blood. All receptors come from a woman under 40 in good health.

This rearrangement joins TRBV6-5 to TRBJ2-5; D unresolved. Germline loops: CDR1 MNHEY, CDR2 SVGAGI. Trimming took off 7 bases at V and 5 bases at J, with 14 bases between the two ends. CDR3 length equals 13 residues. CDR3: CASTPPHEETQYF. As DNA, the CDR3 is TGTGCCAGCACCCCCCCCCACGAGGAGACCCAGTACTTC.

The rearrangement joins TRBV5-1 to TRBJ1-2; D gene ambiguous. The CDR3 sequence is 11 residues long. Germline V gene sequence: CDR1 SGHRS, CDR2 YFSETQ. V lost 0 bases, J lost 4 bases, and 1 base lay in between. The CDR3 loop is CASSLGYGYTF. For the CDR3, the DNA is TGCGCCAGCAGCTTGGGCTATGGCTACACCTTC.

DNA of the CDR3: TGTGCCTGGAGTGTAAAGAACAGGCCACCTAACACCGGGGAGCTGTTTTTT. Protein: CAWSVKNRPPNTGELFF. The chain links TRBV30 to TRBJ2-2, with a possible D match to TRBD1 (5 bases). Trimming left V 0 bases short and J 2 bases short, with 16 bases between. Germline assignment: CDR1 GTSNPN and CDR2 SVGIG (reference sequence). The CDR3 totals 17 residues.

This clone was seen only once. The chain combines TRBV19 with TRBJ2-1; 8 nucleotides agree with TRBD2. The CDR3 covers 16 residues. Germline V gene sequence: CDR1 LNHDA, CDR2 SQIVND (reference sequence). Germline trimming cut 7 bases from V and 0 bases from J; bases unmatched to any gene: 8. CDR3: CASTLGSGSSYNEQFF. In DNA, the CDR3 is TGTGCCAGTACTCTTGGGAGCGGGAGCTCCTACAATGAGCAGTTCTTC.

The J gene is TRBJ2-7, the V gene TRBV18; 8 bases line up with TRBD2. The CDR3 loop spans 15 amino acids. Germline CDR1 KGHSH, CDR2 LQKENI. The trim removed 3 bases at V and 6 bases at J, leaving 10 bases unmatched. As DNA, the CDR3 is TGTGCCAGCTCACCGCGGGCGGGGGGCTACGGCGAGCAGTACTTC. Residues: CASSPRAGGYGEQYF.

This chain uses TRBV7-3 with TRBJ1-3; 8 bases fit TRBD1. The ends lost 5 bases at V and 3 bases at J; junction bases unmatched: 12. The V gene's germline CDR1 is SGHTA and CDR2 FQGTGA. The CDR3 loop spans 17 amino acids. The CDR3, as DNA: TGTGCCAGCAGCCCAGGACAGGGATCGACGCTTGGAAACACCATATATTTT. It specifies CASSPGQGSTLGNTIYF.

The genes are TRBV27 and TRBJ2-7; 7 nucleotides align to TRBD1. This CDR3 is built from 14 residues. Unmatched junction bases numbered 10, after V lost 5 bases and J lost 6 bases. CDR1 and CDR2 (germline): MNHEY, SMNVEV (reference sequence). CDR3 amino acids: CASSTGTALSEQYF. The CDR3 nucleotides are TGTGCCAGCAGTACCGGGACAGCTTTAAGCGAGCAGTACTTC.

The sample holds one count of this clone. The chain combines TRBV7-2 with TRBJ2-1, with 10 bases matching TRBD2. Germline trimming cut 3 bases from V and 2 bases from J; bases unmatched to any gene: 1. Per germline, CDR1 SGHTA and CDR2 FQGNSA. The CDR3 consists of 15 residues. CDR3 protein: CASSLTSGPYNEQFF. The DNA for the CDR3 is TGTGCCAGCAGCTTGACTAGCGGGCCCTACAATGAGCAGTTCTTC. The whole variable domain, remainder taken from reference TRBV7-2 and TRBJ2-1, is GAGVSQSPSNKVTEKGKDVELRCDPISGHTALYWYRQSLGQGLEFLIYFQGNSAPDKSGLPSDRFSAERTGGSVSTLTIQRTQQEDSAVYLCASSLTSGPYNEQFFGPGTRLTVL.

This chain uses TRBV3-1 (or the pseudogene TRBV3-2) with TRBJ2-7; 9 bases are shared with TRBD2. Germline assignment: CDR1 LGHDT and CDR2 YNNKEL (reference sequence). Unmatched junction bases numbered 7, after V lost 4 bases and J lost 3 bases. The CDR3 sequence is 15 residues long. The CDR3 sequence: CASSPTTSGGYEQYF. The CDR3 region has the DNA TGTGCCAGCAGCCCAACGACTAGCGGCGGCTACGAGCAGTACTTC.

The chain links TRBV10-1 to TRBJ2-1; D not resolved. This CDR3 has 17 residues. Looked up from germline, CDR1 is WNHNN and CDR2 is SYGVQD (reference sequence). V was shortened by 0 bases and J by 1 base, with 13 bases between the two germline ends. CDR3 DNA sequence: TGCGCCAGCAGTGAGTCGAATTCTGGGGATTCCTACAATGAGCAGTTCTTC. It translates to CASSESNSGDSYNEQFF.

This clone has a single count. The rearrangement uses TRBV27 and TRBJ2-1, with TRBD2 matching 7 bases. This CDR3 contains 14 residues. Looked up from germline, CDR1 is MNHEY and CDR2 is SMNVEV (reference sequence). The trim removed 3 bases at V and 9 bases at J, leaving 8 bases unmatched. The DNA for the CDR3 is TGTGCCAGCAGTTTCCGCGGGAGATCGGTTGAGCAGTTCTTC. Its protein product is CASSFRGRSVEQFF.

The chain couples TRBV6-5 to TRBJ2-7; a weak D match, TRBD2 (5 bases). V was trimmed by 11 bases and J by 6 bases, leaving 26 bases between them. This CDR3 spans 15 amino acids. CDR1 and CDR2 from the germline V gene are MNHEY and SVGAGI. CDR3 DNA: TGTGCCGCAAGAGGGCCTCCAGGTTTAACCACCGAGCAGTACTTC. Amino acids: CAARGPPGLTTEQYF.

The chain recombines TRBV2 with TRBJ1-1; maybe TRBD1 (6 bases). With 5 bases removed from V and 1 base from J, the gap between germline ends came to 11 bases. Germline CDR1 reads SNHLY; CDR2 reads FYNNEI. The CDR3 loop spans 14 amino acids. The DNA of the CDR3 is TGTGCCAGCAGTCGGGGGCGAGGGAACACTGAAGCTTTCTTT. Amino acid sequence: CASSRGRGNTEAFF.

The chain recombines TRBV3-1 (or the pseudogene TRBV3-2) with TRBJ1-1, with D unresolved. V was trimmed by 4 bases and J by 6 bases, leaving 18 bases between them. The CDR3 totals 15 residues. From germline, CDR1 is LGHDT and CDR2 YNNKEL (reference sequence). The chain's CDR3 is CASSPPLTRTPEAFF. CDR3 in DNA: TGTGCCAGCAGCCCTCCGCTGACCCGGACCCCTGAAGCTTTCTTT.

This chain links TRBV7-8 with TRBJ2-2, with D tentatively TRBD1 or TRBD2 (5 bases each). With 1 base removed from V and 4 bases from J, the gap between germline ends came to 22 bases. Germline V gene sequence: CDR1 SGHVS, CDR2 FQNEAQ. There are 19 residues in the CDR3. The DNA for the CDR3 is TGTGCCAGCAGCTTAGGAGGGGCAGGGTGGAGTAAGGGCACCGGGGAGCTGTTTTTT. It yields the protein CASSLGGAGWSKGTGELFF.

This clone has only one observation. The chain links TRBV19 to TRBJ1-2; 8 positions agree with TRBD1. V lost 5 bases, J lost 3 bases, and 14 bases stayed unmatched. The CDR3 is 17 amino acids. The V gene's germline CDR1 is LNHDA and CDR2 SQIVND (reference sequence). CDR3 loop: CASSDSRRTGTYYGYTF. Here the CDR3 DNA reads TGTGCCAGTAGTGATTCCCGAAGGACAGGGACCTACTATGGCTACACCTTC.

This clone was seen once. The chain couples TRBV4-1 to TRBJ2-7; TRBD1 aligns across 9 bases. J lost 1 base, V lost 2 bases, and 3 bases had no gene match. Germline-derived CDR1 and CDR2 are MGHRA and YSYEKL. The CDR3 totals 15 residues. The CDR3 nucleotides are TGCGCCAGCAGCCAACCGGGACAGGGATCCTACGAGCAGTACTTC. It encodes CASSQPGQGSYEQYF.

This clone was recorded once. The V and J genes are TRBV9 and TRBJ1-1; no definite D call. The CDR3 spans 10 residues. V was clipped by 7 bases and J by 7 bases, with 8 bases between them. CDR1 is SGDLS and CDR2 is YYNGEE in the germline V gene. CDR3 in amino acids: CASGESEAFF. The CDR3 DNA reads as TGTGCCAGCGGGGAGAGTGAAGCTTTCTTT. The whole variable domain, remainder taken from reference TRBV9 and TRBJ1-1, is DSGVTQTPKHLITATGQRVTLRCSPRSGDLSVYWYQQSLDQGLQFLIQYYNGEERAKGNILERFSAQQFPDLHSELNLSSLELGDSALYFCASGESEAFFGQGTRLTVV.

V is TRBV9 and J is TRBJ2-3; D uncertain. Germline V gene data show CDR1 as SGDLS and CDR2 as YYNGEE. This CDR3 comprises 14 residues. V was clipped by 0 bases and J by 3 bases, with 8 bases between them. Written as DNA, the CDR3 is TGTGCCAGCAGCGTAGTTGGCAGGACAGATACGCAGTATTTT. Translated: CASSVVGRTDTQYF.

This chain links TRBV3-1 (or the pseudogene TRBV3-2) with TRBJ2-3; 7 nucleotides line up with TRBD2. The germline V gene has CDR1 LGHDT and CDR2 YNNKEL (reference sequence). V trimming: 0 bases; J trimming: 0 bases; junction bases outside the gene matches: 3. This CDR3 is built from 16 residues. The CDR3 loop is CASSQERGSSTDTQYF. DNA for the CDR3: TGTGCCAGCAGCCAAGAGCGGGGGTCTAGCACAGATACGCAGTATTTT.

This chain joins TRBV11-2 and TRBJ2-5; unclear D gene. CDR1 and CDR2 from the germline V gene are SGHAT and FQNNGV. V gave up 2 bases and J gave up 0 bases, with 10 bases separating them. This CDR3 is built from 15 residues. The CDR3 DNA follows: TGTGCCAGCAGCTTACAGTGGCAGGACCAAGAGACCCAGTACTTC. This translates into CASSLQWQDQETQYF.

The gene calls are TRBV7-6 and TRBJ1-2; TRBD1 aligns across 10 bases. V shed 1 base, J shed 4 bases, and the junction held 12 bases outside the gene matches. Germline CDR1 SGHVS, CDR2 FNYEAQ. CDR3 length equals 18 residues. The CDR3 region has the DNA TGTGCCAGCAGCTTAGTCGGGGGACAGGGGACCTCTTCCTATGGCTACACCTTC. This translates into CASSLVGGQGTSSYGYTF. Filled out from reference TRBV7-6 and TRBJ1-2, the complete variable domain reads GAGVSQSPRYKVTKRGQDVALRCDPISGHVSLYWYRQALGQGPEFLTYFNYEAQQDKSGLPNDRFSAERPEGSISTLTIQRTEQRDSAMYRCASSLVGGQGTSSYGYTFGSGTRLTVV.

The genes are TRBV6-5 and TRBJ1-6, with a possible D match to TRBD1 (5 bases). Germline V CDR1 and CDR2: MNHEY, SVGAGI. The CDR3 sequence is 13 residues long. Between the trimmed V and J ends, which lost 6 bases and 9 bases, there was a span of 12 bases. As DNA, the CDR3 is TGTGCCAGCAGGAGGGGAAGGGGTTCACCCCTCCACTTT. Residues: CASRRGRGSPLHF.

The V call is TRBV6-5, the J call TRBJ1-4; no firm D call. V was cut by 4 bases and J by 8 bases, with 17 bases left in between. The CDR3 spans 15 residues. Germline CDR1 MNHEY, CDR2 SVGAGI. The CDR3 region is CASSLSSPEREKLFF. The CDR3 DNA follows: TGTGCCAGCAGTTTATCGAGTCCGGAGCGAGAAAAACTGTTTTTT.

The gene calls are TRBV5-1 and TRBJ1-3, with D uncertain. Germline-derived CDR1 and CDR2 are SGHRS and YFSETQ. The CDR3 runs 15 residues. V lost 0 bases and J lost 1, with 8 bases in between. The CDR3 sequence: CASSLGWGSGNTIYF. The DNA for the CDR3 is TGCGCCAGCAGCTTGGGTTGGGGTTCTGGAAACACCATATATTTT.

For the CDR3, the DNA is TGTGCCAGCAGGGGCCTTGAGGCGTTAGGTGAGCAGTTCTTC. This gives the protein CASRGLEALGEQFF. V usage is TRBV28 and J usage is TRBJ2-1; D is unresolved. Per the germline V gene, CDR1 is MDHEN and CDR2 is SYDVKM. The V end was cut by 6 bases, the J end by 9 bases, with 18 bases between. The CDR3 runs 14 residues.

This chain uses TRBV28 with TRBJ2-7, with D perhaps matching TRBD1 (5 bases). Per germline, CDR1 MDHEN and CDR2 SYDVKM. The V gene lost 4 bases and the J gene lost 2 bases, with 15 bases spanning the gap. CDR3 length equals 15 residues. CDR3 sequence (DNA): TGTGCCAGCAGTTCCCCCCCGGACATAGCCTACGAGCAGTACTTC. Its translation is CASSSPPDIAYEQYF.

A single count supports this clone. The chain uses TRBV18 and TRBJ2-7, with D maybe TRBD1 (6 bases). Per the germline V gene, CDR1 is KGHSH and CDR2 is LQKENI. V was trimmed by 0 bases and J by 7 bases, leaving 16 bases between them. The CDR3 runs 15 residues. For the CDR3, the DNA is TGTGCCAGCTCACCACCGGGGTTTGAAGGGGGAGAGCAGTACTTC. Translation: CASSPPGFEGGEQYF.

V usage is TRBV3-1 (or the pseudogene TRBV3-2) and J usage is TRBJ2-2; D is unresolved. Germline V gene sequence: CDR1 LGHDT, CDR2 YNNKEL (reference sequence). V lost 1 base and J lost 6, with 6 bases in between. The CDR3 totals 13 residues. This chain's CDR3 is CASSQVIAGELFF. CDR3 nucleotide sequence: TGTGCCAGCAGCCAAGTCATCGCCGGGGAGCTGTTTTTT.

The rearrangement joins TRBV2 to TRBJ2-3; the match to TRBD1 covers 9 bases. V lost 6 bases, J lost 2 bases, and 18 bases stayed unmatched. Germline V gene lookup returns CDR1 SNHLY and CDR2 FYNNEI. This CDR3 spans 19 amino acids. In DNA form, the CDR3 reads TGTGCCAGCAGAAAACGCTTCCTGCCCGGGACAGGGTACACAGATACGCAGTATTTT. Translating gives CASRKRFLPGTGYTDTQYF.

This clone appeared a single time. The rearrangement joins TRBV13 to TRBJ2-7; TRBD2 matches at 8 bases. The CDR3 spans 14 residues. J was trimmed by 1 base and V by 4 bases; bases with no gene match: 3. CDR1 and CDR2 (germline): PRHDT, FYEKMQ (reference sequence). The CDR3 sequence is CASSSRGGSYEQYF. CDR3 DNA: TGTGCCAGCAGCTCCCGGGGGGGGTCCTACGAGCAGTACTTC. Supplemented by reference TRBV13 and TRBJ2-7, the full variable domain reads AAGVIQSPRHLIKEKRETATLKCYPIPRHDTVYWYQQGPGQDPQFLISFYEKMQSDKGSIPDRFSAQQFSDYHSELNMSSLELGDSALYFCASSSRGGSYEQYFGPGTRLTVT.

This sequence joins TRBV19 and TRBJ2-7; 8 positions match TRBD1. The germline V gene encodes CDR1 LNHDA and CDR2 SQIVND (reference sequence). The CDR3 runs 13 residues. With V trimmed by 11 bases and J by 5 bases, 11 bases remained unmatched. CDR3 DNA sequence: TGTGCCTCAGGGACCGGACAGGGCCACGAGCAGTACTTC. Encoded protein: CASGTGQGHEQYF. The full variable domain, completed using reference TRBV19 and TRBJ2-7, is DGGITQSPKYLFRKEGQNVTLSCEQNLNHDAMYWYRQDPGQGLRLIYYSQIVNDFQKGDIAEGYSVSREKKESFPLTVTSAQKNPTAFYLCASGTGQGHEQYFGPGTRLTVT.